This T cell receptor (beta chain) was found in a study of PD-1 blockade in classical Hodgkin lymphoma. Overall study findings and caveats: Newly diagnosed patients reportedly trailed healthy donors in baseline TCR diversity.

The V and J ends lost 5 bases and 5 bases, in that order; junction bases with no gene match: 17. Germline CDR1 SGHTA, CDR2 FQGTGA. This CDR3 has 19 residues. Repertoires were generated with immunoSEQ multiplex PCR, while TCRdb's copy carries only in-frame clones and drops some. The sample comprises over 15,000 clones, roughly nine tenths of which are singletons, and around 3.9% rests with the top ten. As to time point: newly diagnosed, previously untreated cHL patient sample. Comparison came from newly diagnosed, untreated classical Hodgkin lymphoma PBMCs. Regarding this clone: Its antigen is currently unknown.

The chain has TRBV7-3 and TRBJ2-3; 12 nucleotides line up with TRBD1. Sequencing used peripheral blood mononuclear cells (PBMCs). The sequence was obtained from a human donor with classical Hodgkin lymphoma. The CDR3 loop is CASSPRDRGRMGLGDTQYF. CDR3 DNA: TGTGCCAGCAGCCCCCGGGACAGGGGGCGCATGGGATTGGGAGATACGCAGTATTTT.